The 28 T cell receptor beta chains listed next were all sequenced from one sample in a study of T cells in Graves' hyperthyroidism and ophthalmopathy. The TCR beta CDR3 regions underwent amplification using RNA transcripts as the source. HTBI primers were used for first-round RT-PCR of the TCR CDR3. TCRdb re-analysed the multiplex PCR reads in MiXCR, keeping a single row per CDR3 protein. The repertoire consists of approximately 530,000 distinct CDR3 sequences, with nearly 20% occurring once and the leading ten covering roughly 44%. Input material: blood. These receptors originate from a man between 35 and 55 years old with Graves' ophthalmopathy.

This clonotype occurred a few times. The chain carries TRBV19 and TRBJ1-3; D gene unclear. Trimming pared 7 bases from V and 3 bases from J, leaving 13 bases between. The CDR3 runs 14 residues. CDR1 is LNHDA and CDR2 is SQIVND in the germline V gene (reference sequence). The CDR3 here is CASNPGIVGNTIYF. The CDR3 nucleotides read TGTGCCAGTAATCCGGGAATCGTTGGAAACACCATATATTTT.

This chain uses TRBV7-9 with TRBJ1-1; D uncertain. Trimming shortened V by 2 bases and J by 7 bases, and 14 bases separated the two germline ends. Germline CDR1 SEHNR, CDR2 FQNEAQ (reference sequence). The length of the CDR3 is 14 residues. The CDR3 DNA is TGTGCCAGCAGCTTATGGGATGGCGGGGATGAAGCTTTCTTT. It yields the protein CASSLWDGGDEAFF.

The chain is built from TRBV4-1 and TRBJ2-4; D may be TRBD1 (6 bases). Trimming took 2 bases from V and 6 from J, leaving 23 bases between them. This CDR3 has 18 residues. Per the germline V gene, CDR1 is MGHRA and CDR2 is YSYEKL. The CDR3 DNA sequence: TGCGCCAGCAGCCAACGACAGGAGAACCTAGGGTACAGAAACATTCAGTACTTC. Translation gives CASSQRQENLGYRNIQYF.

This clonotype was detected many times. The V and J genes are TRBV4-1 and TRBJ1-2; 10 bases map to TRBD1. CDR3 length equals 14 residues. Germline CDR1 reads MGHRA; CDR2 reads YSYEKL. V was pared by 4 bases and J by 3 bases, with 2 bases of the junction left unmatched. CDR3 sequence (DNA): TGCGCCAGCAGCCGCGGGACAGGGGACTATGGCTACACCTTC. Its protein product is CASSRGTGDYGYTF.

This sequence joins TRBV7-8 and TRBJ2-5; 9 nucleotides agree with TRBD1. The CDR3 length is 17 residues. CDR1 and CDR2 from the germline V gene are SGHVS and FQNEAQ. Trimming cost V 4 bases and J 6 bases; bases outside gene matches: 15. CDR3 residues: CASSSRRVGQGVKTQYF. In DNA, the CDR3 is TGTGCCAGCAGCTCCCGTAGAGTGGGACAGGGTGTGAAGACCCAGTACTTC.

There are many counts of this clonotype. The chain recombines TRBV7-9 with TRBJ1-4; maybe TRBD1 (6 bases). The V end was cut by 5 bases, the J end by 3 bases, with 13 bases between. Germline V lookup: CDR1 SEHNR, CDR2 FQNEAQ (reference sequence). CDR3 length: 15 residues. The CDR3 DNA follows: TGTGCCAGCAGCCCCCCCGACAGGTCTAATGAAAAACTGTTTTTT. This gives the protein CASSPPDRSNEKLFF.

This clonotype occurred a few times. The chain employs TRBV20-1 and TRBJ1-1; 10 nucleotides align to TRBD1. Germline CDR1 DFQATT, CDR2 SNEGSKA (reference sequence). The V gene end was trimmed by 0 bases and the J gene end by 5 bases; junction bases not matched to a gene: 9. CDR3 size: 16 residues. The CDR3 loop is CSARDRGQGLETEAFF. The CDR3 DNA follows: TGCAGTGCTAGAGATAGGGGACAGGGGTTGGAGACTGAAGCTTTCTTT.

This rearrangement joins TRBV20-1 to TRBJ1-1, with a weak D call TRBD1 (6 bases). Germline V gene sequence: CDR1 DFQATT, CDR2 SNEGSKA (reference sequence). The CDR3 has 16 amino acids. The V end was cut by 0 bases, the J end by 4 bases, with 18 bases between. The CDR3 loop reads CSARDRRGGPTTEAFF. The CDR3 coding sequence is TGCAGTGCTAGAGATCGTCGGGGGGGGCCGACCACTGAAGCTTTCTTT.

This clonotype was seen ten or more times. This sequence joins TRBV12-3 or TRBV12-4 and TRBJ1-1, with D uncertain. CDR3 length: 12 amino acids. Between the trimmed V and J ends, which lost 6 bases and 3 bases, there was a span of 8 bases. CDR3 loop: CASSLGHTEAFF. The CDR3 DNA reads TGTGCCAGCAGCCTCGGTCACACTGAAGCTTTCTTT.

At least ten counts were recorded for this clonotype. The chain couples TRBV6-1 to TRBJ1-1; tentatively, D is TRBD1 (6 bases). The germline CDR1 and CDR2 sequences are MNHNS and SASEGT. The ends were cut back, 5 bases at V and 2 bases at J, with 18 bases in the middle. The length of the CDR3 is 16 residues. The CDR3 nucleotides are TGTGCCAGCAGTCTGGGGGCGTGGGCAATTAACACTGAAGCTTTCTTT. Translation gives CASSLGAWAINTEAFF.

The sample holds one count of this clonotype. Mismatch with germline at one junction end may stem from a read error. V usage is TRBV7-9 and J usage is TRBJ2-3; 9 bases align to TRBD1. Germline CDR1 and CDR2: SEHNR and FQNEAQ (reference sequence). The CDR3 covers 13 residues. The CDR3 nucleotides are TGTGCCAGCGGCTTATCGGGACAGGGTAACAAGTATTTT. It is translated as CASGLSGQGNKYF. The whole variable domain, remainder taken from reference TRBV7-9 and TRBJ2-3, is DTGVSQNPRHKITKRGQNVTFRCDPISEHNRLYWYRQTLGQGPEFLTYFQNEAQLEKSRLLSDRFSAERPKGSFSTLEIQRTEQGDSAMYLCASGLSGQGNKYFGPGTRLTVL.

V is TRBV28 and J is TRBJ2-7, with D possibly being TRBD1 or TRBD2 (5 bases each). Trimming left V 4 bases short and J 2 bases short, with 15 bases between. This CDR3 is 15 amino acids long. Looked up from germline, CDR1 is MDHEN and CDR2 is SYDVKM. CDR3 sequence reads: CASSSLGTDTYEQYF. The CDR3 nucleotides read TGTGCCAGCAGTTCGCTGGGGACCGACACCTACGAGCAGTACTTC.

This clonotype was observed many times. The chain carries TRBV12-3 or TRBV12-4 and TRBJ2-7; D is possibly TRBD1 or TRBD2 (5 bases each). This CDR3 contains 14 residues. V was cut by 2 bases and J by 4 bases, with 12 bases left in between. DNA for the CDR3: TGTGCCAGCAGTTTACGCCATGGGGGTTACGAGCAGTACTTC. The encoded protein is CASSLRHGGYEQYF.

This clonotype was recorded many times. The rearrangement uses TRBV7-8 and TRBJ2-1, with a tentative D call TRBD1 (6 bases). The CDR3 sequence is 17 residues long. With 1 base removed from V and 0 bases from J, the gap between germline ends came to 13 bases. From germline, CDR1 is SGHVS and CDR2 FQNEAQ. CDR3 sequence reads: CASSLGGLSSSYNEQFF. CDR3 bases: TGTGCCAGCAGCTTAGGGGGGCTGAGTAGCTCCTACAATGAGCAGTTCTTC.

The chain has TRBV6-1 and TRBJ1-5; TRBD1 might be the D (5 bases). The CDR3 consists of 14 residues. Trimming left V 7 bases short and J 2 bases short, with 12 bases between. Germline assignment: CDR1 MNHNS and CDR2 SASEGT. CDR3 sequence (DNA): TGTGCCAGCACAACCAGGGCAGGCAATCAGCCCCAGCATTTT. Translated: CASTTRAGNQPQHF.

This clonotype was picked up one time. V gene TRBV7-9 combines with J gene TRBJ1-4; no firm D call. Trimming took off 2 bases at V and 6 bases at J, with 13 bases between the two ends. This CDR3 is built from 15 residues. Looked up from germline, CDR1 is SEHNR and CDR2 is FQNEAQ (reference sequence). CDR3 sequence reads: CASSLSKGIDEKLFF. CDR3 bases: TGTGCCAGCAGCTTATCAAAGGGAATCGATGAAAAACTGTTTTTT. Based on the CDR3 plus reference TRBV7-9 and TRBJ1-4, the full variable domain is DTGVSQNPRHKITKRGQNVTFRCDPISEHNRLYWYRQTLGQGPEFLTYFQNEAQLEKSRLLSDRFSAERPKGSFSTLEIQRTEQGDSAMYLCASSLSKGIDEKLFFGSGTQLSVL.

CDR3 region: CASSSAGGRDTQYF. The CDR3 DNA sequence: TGTGCCAGCAGCTCCGCGGGGGGGCGAGATACGCAGTATTTT. The rearrangement uses TRBV7-6 and TRBJ2-3, with 9 bases identical to TRBD2. The germline CDR1 and CDR2 sequences are SGHVS and FNYEAQ. V lost 4 bases and J lost 5; bases outside the gene matches: 4. The CDR3 covers 14 residues.

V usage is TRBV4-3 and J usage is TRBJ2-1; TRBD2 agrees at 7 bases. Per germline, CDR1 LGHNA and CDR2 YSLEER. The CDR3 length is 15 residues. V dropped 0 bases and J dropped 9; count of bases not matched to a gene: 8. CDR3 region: CASSQDLRWGGEQFF. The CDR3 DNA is TGCGCCAGCAGCCAAGATCTTCGTTGGGGGGGTGAGCAGTTCTTC.

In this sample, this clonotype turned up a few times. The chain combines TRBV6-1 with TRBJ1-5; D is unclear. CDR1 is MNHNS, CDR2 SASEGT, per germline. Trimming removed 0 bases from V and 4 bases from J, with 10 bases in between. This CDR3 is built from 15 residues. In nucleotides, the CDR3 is TGTGCCAGCAGTGAAGCGGTCACAGCAAATCAGCCCCAGCATTTT. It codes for CASSEAVTANQPQHF.

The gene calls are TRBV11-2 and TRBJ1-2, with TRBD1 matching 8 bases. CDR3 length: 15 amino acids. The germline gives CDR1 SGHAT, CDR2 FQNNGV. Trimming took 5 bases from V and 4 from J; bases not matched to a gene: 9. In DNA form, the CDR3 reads TGTGCCAGCAGCCAATCCCCGGACAGGGTCTATGGCTACACCTTC. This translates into CASSQSPDRVYGYTF.

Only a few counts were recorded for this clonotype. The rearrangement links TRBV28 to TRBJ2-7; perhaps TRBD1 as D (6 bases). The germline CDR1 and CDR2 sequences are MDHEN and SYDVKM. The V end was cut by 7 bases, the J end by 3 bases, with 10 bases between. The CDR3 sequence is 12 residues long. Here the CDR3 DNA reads TGTGCCAGCAATCTACAGGGCTACGAGCAGTACTTC. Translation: CASNLQGYEQYF.

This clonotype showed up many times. CDR3 in amino acids: CASSFSTGTYEQYF. The DNA for the CDR3 is TGTGCCAGCAGCTTTTCGACAGGGACCTACGAGCAGTACTTC. The rearrangement uses TRBV11-2 and TRBJ2-7; 7 bases match TRBD1. V was clipped by 3 bases and J by 2 bases; unmatched bases: 4. Germline CDR1 SGHAT, CDR2 FQNNGV. CDR3 length equals 14 residues. Drawing the rest from reference TRBV11-2 and TRBJ2-7, the complete variable domain is EAGVAQSPRYKIIEKRQSVAFWCNPISGHATLYWYQQILGQGPKLLIQFQNNGVVDDSQLPKDRFSAERLKGVDSTLKIQPAKLEDSAVYLCASSFSTGTYEQYFGPGTRLTVT.

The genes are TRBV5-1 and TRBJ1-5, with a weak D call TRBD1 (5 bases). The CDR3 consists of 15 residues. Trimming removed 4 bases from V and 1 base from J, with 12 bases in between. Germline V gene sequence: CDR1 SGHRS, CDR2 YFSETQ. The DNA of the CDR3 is TGCGCCAGCAGCCCCCTGGGGGACAGCAATCAGCCCCAGCATTTT. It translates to CASSPLGDSNQPQHF.

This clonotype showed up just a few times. CDR3 coding DNA: TGTGCCAGCAGTGCCCGCCTTAAAGGGACGATCCTATGGAATGACTATGGCTACACCTTC. This translates into CASSARLKGTILWNDYGYTF. The chain uses TRBV6-1 and TRBJ1-2, with a weak D call TRBD1 (5 bases). The V end was cut by 4 bases, the J end by 3 bases, with 30 bases between. This CDR3 comprises 20 residues. Germline V gives CDR1 MNHNS, CDR2 SASEGT.

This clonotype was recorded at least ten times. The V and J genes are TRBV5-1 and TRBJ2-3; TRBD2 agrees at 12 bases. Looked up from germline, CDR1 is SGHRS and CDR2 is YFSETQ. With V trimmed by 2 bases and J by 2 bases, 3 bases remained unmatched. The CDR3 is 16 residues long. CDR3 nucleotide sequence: TGCGCCAGCAGCTTCCTAGCGGGAGGGCCCACAGATACGCAGTATTTT. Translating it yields CASSFLAGGPTDTQYF.

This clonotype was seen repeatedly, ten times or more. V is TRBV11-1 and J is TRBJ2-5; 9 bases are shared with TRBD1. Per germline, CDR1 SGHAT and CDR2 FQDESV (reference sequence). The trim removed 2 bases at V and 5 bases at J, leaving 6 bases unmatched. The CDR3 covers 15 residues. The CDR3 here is CASSLWGQGRETQYF. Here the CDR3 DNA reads TGTGCCAGCAGCTTATGGGGACAGGGAAGGGAGACCCAGTACTTC.

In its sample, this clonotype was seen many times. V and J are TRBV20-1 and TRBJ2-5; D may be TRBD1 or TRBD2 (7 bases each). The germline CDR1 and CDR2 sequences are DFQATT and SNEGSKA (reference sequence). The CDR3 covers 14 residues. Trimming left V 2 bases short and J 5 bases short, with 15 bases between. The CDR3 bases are TGCAGTGCTAGAAAACAGGGGCGGGGGGAGACCCAGTACTTC. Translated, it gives CSARKQGRGETQYF.

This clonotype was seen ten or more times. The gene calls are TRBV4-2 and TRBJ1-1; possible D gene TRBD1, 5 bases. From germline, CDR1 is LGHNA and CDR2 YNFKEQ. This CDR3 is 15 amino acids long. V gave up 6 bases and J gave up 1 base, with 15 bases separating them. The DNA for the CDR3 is TGTGCCAGCAGGGAGACAGAGGGCGCGAACACTGAAGCTTTCTTT. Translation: CASRETEGANTEAFF.